A single count supports the clone carrying this TCR beta chain. V was shortened by 3 bases and J by 7 bases, with 9 bases between the two germline ends. CDR3 length: 11 residues. Germline CDR1 GTSNPN, CDR2 SVGIG (reference sequence). These data belong to a study of OX40 agonist ivuxolimab in advanced cancers. Study-level information: Cancers in dose escalation were hepatocellular, melanoma, renal cell and head and neck.

Measured with immunoSEQ multiplex PCR; TCRdb has only the in-frame clones, and not every one. The data show fewer than 75,000 clones, approximately 89% seen once. The TCR sequence derives from an adult with an advanced solid tumor such as melanoma, head and neck, liver or kidney cancer. The V call is TRBV30, the J call TRBJ1-2; D gene uncertain. Here the sequenced sample was CD4+ or CD8+ T cells sorted from blood, taken in a trial of the OX40 agonist ivuxolimab. CDR3 sequence reads: CAWRNLGGYTF. CDR3 sequence (DNA): TGTGCCTGGAGGAATTTAGGTGGCTACACCTTC.